This TCR beta chain emerged from a study of blood T cell repertoires in COVID-19. Overall study: PBMCs, B-cell-depleted T cells, or T cells were the source of the cDNA or gDNA that made up the material.

The table came from immunoSEQ multiplex PCR; TCRdb's copy has only in-frame clones and leaves some out. The repertoire holds about 130,000 clones, with around nine tenths as singletons. The V gene's germline CDR1 is SNHLY and CDR2 FYNNEI. This CDR3 comprises 11 residues. V was pared by 3 bases and J by 6 bases, with 4 bases between. Sequences were obtained from peripheral blood. This TCR was sampled from a woman of 80 years or more with acute or convalescent COVID-19. The chain couples TRBV2 to TRBJ2-3; no clear D. This CDR3 is CASSERDTQYF. The DNA of the CDR3 is TGTGCCAGCAGTGAGAGGGATACGCAGTATTTT.